This is a list of T cell receptor beta chains from one sample in a study of neurological immune-mediated disorders. In TCRdb, the 5' RACE reads were re-called with MiXCR into one record per CDR3 protein. The table includes fewer than 25,000 distinct CDR3 sequences, 13% detected once. Input material: PBMCs. Receptor source: a woman aged 40 to 50 with HTLV-1-associated myelopathy (HAM/TSP). Both conserved end residues are part of each CDR3. The order of the fields is J gene, D gene, V gene, clone size, CDR3 DNA, CDR3 protein. The D gene is left open where the match is weak. Only part of the rows carry a size: once, few, many, or a class if the clone is expanded.

j_call: TRBJ2-5; d_call: NA; v_call: TRBV20-1; clone_size: medium-sized; cdr3_nt: TGCAGTGCTAGAGATCTCAGGGAGCAAGAGACCCAGTACTTC; cdr3_aa: CSARDLREQETQYF
j_call: TRBJ1-1; d_call: TRBD1; v_call: TRBV5-1; clone_size: many; cdr3_nt: TGCGCCAGCAGCTTGGTAGTTGGGACAGGGTTTACGGCTGAAGCTTTCTTT; cdr3_aa: CASSLVVGTGFTAEAFF
j_call: TRBJ2-5; d_call: NA; v_call: TRBV5-1; clone_size: many; cdr3_nt: TGCGCCAGCAGCTTGGAGTTAGAGACCCAGTACTTC; cdr3_aa: CASSLELETQYF
j_call: TRBJ1-5; d_call: NA; v_call: TRBV20-1; clone_size: many; cdr3_nt: TGCAGTGCTAGCGGAGGGAGGGGGAATCAGCCCCAGCATTTT; cdr3_aa: CSASGGRGNQPQHF
j_call: TRBJ2-5; d_call: TRBD2; v_call: TRBV15; clone_size: many; cdr3_nt: TGTGCCACCGATGGCGGGGGCCAAGAGACCCAGTACTTC; cdr3_aa: CATDGGGQETQYF
j_call: TRBJ2-3; d_call: TRBD1; v_call: TRBV7-3; clone_size: many; cdr3_nt: TGTGCCAGCAGCACAAGGCGGCAGGGGGCCGGAGATACGCAGTATTTT; cdr3_aa: CASSTRRQGAGDTQYF
j_call: TRBJ2-5; d_call: TRBD2; v_call: TRBV3-1; clone_size: many; cdr3_nt: TGTGCCAGCAGCGGGACTAGCGGGGGGCACTCCCGGGGGGAGACCCAGTACTTC; cdr3_aa: CASSGTSGGHSRGETQYF
j_call: TRBJ1-3; d_call: NA; v_call: TRBV5-1; clone_size: many; cdr3_nt: TGCGCCAGCAGCTTGCATTCCTCAGGGTCTGGAAACACCATATATTTT; cdr3_aa: CASSLHSSGSGNTIYF
j_call: TRBJ2-7; d_call: TRBD1; v_call: TRBV5-1; clone_size: many; cdr3_nt: TGCGCCAGCAGCTCCCGGGACAGGGGGCTAGACGAGCAGTACTTC; cdr3_aa: CASSSRDRGLDEQYF
j_call: TRBJ1-1; d_call: TRBD1; v_call: TRBV4-1; clone_size: many; cdr3_nt: TGCGCCAGCAGCCAGACCGCCGTTCGGACAGGGACAAGGAACACTGAAGCTTTCTTT; cdr3_aa: CASSQTAVRTGTRNTEAFF
j_call: TRBJ2-1; d_call: TRBD1; v_call: TRBV6-4; clone_size: many; cdr3_nt: TGTGCCAGCAGGGGAGACAGGGGCTATAATGAGCAGTTCTTC; cdr3_aa: CASRGDRGYNEQFF
j_call: TRBJ2-1; d_call: TRBD2; v_call: TRBV5-1; clone_size: many; cdr3_nt: TGCGCCAGCAGCCTTGGAGACGGGGGGTCCGGCAATGAGCAGTTCTTC; cdr3_aa: CASSLGDGGSGNEQFF
j_call: TRBJ1-2; d_call: NA; v_call: TRBV20-1; clone_size: many; cdr3_nt: TGCAGTGCTCGTAAGGGGAACTATGGCTACACCTTC; cdr3_aa: CSARKGNYGYTF
j_call: TRBJ1-2; d_call: NA; v_call: TRBV27; clone_size: many; cdr3_nt: TGTGCCAGCAGTTTATTTAAGGGAAAGGGCTACACCTTC; cdr3_aa: CASSLFKGKGYTF
j_call: TRBJ2-2; d_call: TRBD2; v_call: TRBV6-5; clone_size: few; cdr3_nt: TGTGCCAGCAGTTACTCGATTCCGGGGGGGCTTAACGGGGAGCTGTTTTTT; cdr3_aa: CASSYSIPGGLNGELFF
j_call: TRBJ1-5; d_call: NA; v_call: TRBV20-1; clone_size: NA; cdr3_nt: TGCAGTGCTAAACAGGGAAGCAATCAGCCCCTTCATTTT; cdr3_aa: CSAKQGSNQPLHF
j_call: TRBJ1-5; d_call: NA; v_call: TRBV15; clone_size: many; cdr3_nt: TGTGCCACCAGCAGACAGGGTGCATCGCGCCAGCCCCAGCATTTT; cdr3_aa: CATSRQGASRQPQHF
j_call: TRBJ2-1; d_call: TRBD1; v_call: TRBV29-1; clone_size: many; cdr3_nt: TGCAGCGTCGCACCGGGACAGGTGTACAATGAGCAGTTCTTC; cdr3_aa: CSVAPGQVYNEQFF
j_call: TRBJ2-7; d_call: NA; v_call: TRBV18; clone_size: medium-sized; cdr3_nt: TGTGCCAGCTCCTATAACTACGAGCAGTACTTC; cdr3_aa: CASSYNYEQYF
j_call: TRBJ2-3; d_call: NA; v_call: TRBV12-3/TRBV12-4; clone_size: many; cdr3_nt: TGTGCCAGCAGTTTTAGCACAGATACGCAGTATTTT; cdr3_aa: CASSFSTDTQYF
j_call: TRBJ2-7; d_call: NA; v_call: TRBV11-2; clone_size: many; cdr3_nt: TGTGCCAGCAGCTTAGGACAGGCTCTCGAGCAGTACTTC; cdr3_aa: CASSLGQALEQYF
j_call: TRBJ1-5; d_call: TRBD1; v_call: TRBV7-8; clone_size: NA; cdr3_nt: TGTGCCAGCAGCGGGGGGACAGGGGGCTCCATGTATAGCAATCAGCCCCAGCATTTT; cdr3_aa: CASSGGTGGSMYSNQPQHF
j_call: TRBJ2-5; d_call: TRBD2; v_call: TRBV5-1; clone_size: NA; cdr3_nt: TGCGCCAGCAGCCCCCGAGGAGCGGGGGGCTCCGATACCCAGTACTTC; cdr3_aa: CASSPRGAGGSDTQYF
j_call: TRBJ2-6; d_call: NA; v_call: TRBV2; clone_size: many; cdr3_nt: TGTGCCAGCAGTACCCCCAATACAGGGACCAACGTCCTGACTTTC; cdr3_aa: CASSTPNTGTNVLTF
j_call: TRBJ2-1; d_call: TRBD2; v_call: TRBV5-5; clone_size: many; cdr3_nt: TGTGCCAGCAGCTTGGGAGTAGCGGGGACCTCCTACAATGAGCAGTTCTTC; cdr3_aa: CASSLGVAGTSYNEQFF
j_call: TRBJ1-1; d_call: NA; v_call: TRBV27; clone_size: NA; cdr3_nt: TGTGCCAGCAGTTTAGGGCGGCCGAACACTGAAGCTTTCTTT; cdr3_aa: CASSLGRPNTEAFF
j_call: TRBJ2-5; d_call: NA; v_call: TRBV20-1; clone_size: medium-sized; cdr3_nt: TGCAGTGCTAGAGATGTGGCCTACCAAGAGACCCAGTACTTC; cdr3_aa: CSARDVAYQETQYF